A single sample gave rise to the 4 T cell receptor beta chains below, sequenced in a study of blood T cell repertoires in COVID-19. Data came from immunoSEQ multiplex PCR; TCRdb stores just in-frame clones and leaves some out. The top ten clones hold 1.2% of a sample with fewer than 200,000 clones, approximately 85% of them seen once. Sequencing was done on a sample of peripheral blood. The receptor source for this set is a man aged 55 to 69 who had recovered from COVID-19.

The J gene is TRBJ1-2, the V gene TRBV21-1; the tabulated D call, TRBD1, remains unverified against the DNA. TRBV21-1 constitutes a pseudogene. The CDR3 totals 17 residues. The CDR3 spells CASTGLTGGAWFYGYTF. As DNA, the CDR3 is TGTGCCAGCACCGGATTGACAGGGGGCGCATGGTTCTATGGCTACACCTTC.

CDR3 in amino acids: CATSDLSQGMETDTQYF. The CDR3 DNA is TGTGCCACCAGTGATTTATCACAGGGGATGGAGACAGATACGCAGTATTTT. This rearrangement joins TRBV24-1 to TRBJ2-3, with TRBD1 matching 7 bases. The germline CDR1 and CDR2 sequences are KGHDR and SFDVKD. Trimming at V came to 1 base and at J to 3 bases, leaving 9 bases not matched to a gene. This CDR3 contains 17 residues.

The V call is TRBV6-5, the J call TRBJ1-6; D might be TRBD1 (6 bases). Germline-derived CDR1 and CDR2 are MNHEY and SVGAGI. This CDR3 comprises 15 residues. Trimming removed 5 bases from V and 2 bases from J, with 10 bases in between. CDR3 loop: CASSRTEPYNSPLHF. CDR3 nucleotides: TGTGCCAGCAGTCGGACAGAACCCTATAATTCACCCCTCCACTTT.

CDR3 sequence reads: CASSRGGSYNEQFF. The CDR3 bases are TGTGCCAGCAGCCGCGGGGGTTCCTACAATGAGCAGTTCTTC. The chain joins TRBV3-1 (or the pseudogene TRBV3-2) to TRBJ2-1; 7 bases align to TRBD2. Germline V gene data show CDR1 as LGHDT and CDR2 as YNNKEL (reference sequence). V shed 4 bases and J 1 base; nucleotides not matched to a gene: 1. This CDR3 is 14 amino acids long.